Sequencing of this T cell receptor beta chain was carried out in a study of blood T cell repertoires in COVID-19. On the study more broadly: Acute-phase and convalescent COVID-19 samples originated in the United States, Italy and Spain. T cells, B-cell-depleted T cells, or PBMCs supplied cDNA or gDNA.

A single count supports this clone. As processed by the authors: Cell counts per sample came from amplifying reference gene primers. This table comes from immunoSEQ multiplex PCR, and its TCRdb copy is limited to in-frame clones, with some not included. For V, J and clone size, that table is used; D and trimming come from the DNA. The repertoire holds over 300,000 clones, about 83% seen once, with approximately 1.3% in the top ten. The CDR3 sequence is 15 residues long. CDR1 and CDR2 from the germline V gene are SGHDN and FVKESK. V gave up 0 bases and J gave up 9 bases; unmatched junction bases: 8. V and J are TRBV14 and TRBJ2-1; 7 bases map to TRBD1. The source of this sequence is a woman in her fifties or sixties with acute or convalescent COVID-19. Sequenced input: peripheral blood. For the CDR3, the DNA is TGTGCCAGCAGCCAAGATCTCGGCAGGGGGACTGAGCAGTTCTTC. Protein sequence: CASSQDLGRGTEQFF.